This entry describes one T cell receptor (beta chain). Its antigen is not identified. A multiplex PCR was run with 60 Vbeta primers and 13 Jbeta primers. Profiled with immunoSEQ multiplex PCR; TCRdb holds only in-frame clones, not every one. Among about 150,000 clones listed, roughly 75% were seen once. The data were obtained in a study of cytomegalovirus exposure and HLA in healthy donors. Whole-study findings and limits: A reported reduction in N-insertions relative to the approximately 690-donor mean was seen in an Asian-associated ancestry cluster in a later analysis.

Trimming removed 4 bases from V and 0 bases from J; junction bases left unmatched: 9. The CDR3 consists of 17 residues. Germline CDR1 is SGHTA and CDR2 is FQGNSA. All donors participated as healthy donors of bone marrow. Nominally healthy donors provided the samples, though records likely missed some immune exposures. Sequenced: PBMCs. The chain recombines TRBV7-2 with TRBJ2-3; 8 nucleotides align to TRBD2. This clonotype originated in a man between 18 and 29 years old in good health and CMV-seronegative. The CDR3 loop reads CASSSAPASGSTDTQYF. DNA for the CDR3: TGTGCCAGCAGCTCCGCTCCGGCTAGCGGGAGCACAGATACGCAGTATTTT.